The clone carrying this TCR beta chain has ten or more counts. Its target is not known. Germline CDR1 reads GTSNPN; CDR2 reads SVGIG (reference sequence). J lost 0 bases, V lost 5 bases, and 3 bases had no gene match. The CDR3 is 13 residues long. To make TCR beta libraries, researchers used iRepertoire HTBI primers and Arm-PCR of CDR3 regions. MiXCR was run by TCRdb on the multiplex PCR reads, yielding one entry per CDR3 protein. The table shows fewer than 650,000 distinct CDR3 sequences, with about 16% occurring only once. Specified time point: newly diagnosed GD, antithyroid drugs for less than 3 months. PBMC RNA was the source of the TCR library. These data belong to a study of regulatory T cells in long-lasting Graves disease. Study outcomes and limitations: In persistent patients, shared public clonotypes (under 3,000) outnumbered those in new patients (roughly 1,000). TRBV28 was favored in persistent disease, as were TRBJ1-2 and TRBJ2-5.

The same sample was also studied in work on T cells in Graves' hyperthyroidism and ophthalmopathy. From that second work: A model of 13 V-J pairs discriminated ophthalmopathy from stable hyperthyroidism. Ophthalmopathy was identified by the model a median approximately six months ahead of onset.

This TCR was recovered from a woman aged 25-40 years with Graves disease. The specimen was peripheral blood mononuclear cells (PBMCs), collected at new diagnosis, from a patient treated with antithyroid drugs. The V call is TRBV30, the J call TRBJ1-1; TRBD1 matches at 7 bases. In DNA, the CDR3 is TGTGCCTGGGATACAGGGGTGAACACTGAAGCTTTCTTT. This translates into CAWDTGVNTEAFF.